This T cell receptor beta chain was recovered during a study of long-term antiretroviral therapy in people with HIV. With regard to this clone: Its cognate antigen is unknown.

Whole-study findings and limits: ART adherence, viral resistance and therapy changes were not recorded. Before ART, certain clones expanded, and these dominated the repertoire at all time points. The data indicate that diversity increased after ART but remained below transplant donor controls.

Sequencing used immunoSEQ v3.0 at survey level. Sequencing was directed toward 40,000-50,000 T-cell genomes in each sample. Clones were sequenced by immunoSEQ multiplex PCR, and TCRdb holds only the in-frame ones, with some missing. The sample includes tens of thousands of clones, roughly 84% seen only once; the top ten take approximately 0.99%. This sequence originates from a man aged 45-60 years with HIV. This material consisted of unsorted PBMCs, taken 2 years after starting antiretroviral therapy.

The CDR3 here is CASSLAGGGGYTF. Written as DNA, the CDR3 is TGCGCCAGCAGCTTGGCCGGGGGGGGTGGCTACACCTTC. V usage is TRBV5-1 and J usage is TRBJ1-2, with a weak D call TRBD1 (5 bases). Trimming pared 0 bases from V and 7 bases from J, leaving 10 bases between. This CDR3 spans 13 amino acids. Per germline, CDR1 SGHRS and CDR2 YFSETQ.